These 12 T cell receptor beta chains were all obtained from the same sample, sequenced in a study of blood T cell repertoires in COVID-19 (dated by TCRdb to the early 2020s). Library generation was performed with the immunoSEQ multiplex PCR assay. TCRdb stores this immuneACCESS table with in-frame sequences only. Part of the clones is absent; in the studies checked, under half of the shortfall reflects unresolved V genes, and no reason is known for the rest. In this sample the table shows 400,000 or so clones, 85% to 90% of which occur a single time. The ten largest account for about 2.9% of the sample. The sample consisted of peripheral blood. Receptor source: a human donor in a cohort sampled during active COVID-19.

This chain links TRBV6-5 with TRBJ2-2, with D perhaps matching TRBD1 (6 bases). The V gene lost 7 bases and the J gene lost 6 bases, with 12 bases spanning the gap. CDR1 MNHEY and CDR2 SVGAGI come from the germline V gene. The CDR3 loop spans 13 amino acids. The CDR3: CASINPGAGELFF. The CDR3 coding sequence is TGTGCCAGCATTAATCCAGGGGCCGGGGAGCTGTTTTTT.

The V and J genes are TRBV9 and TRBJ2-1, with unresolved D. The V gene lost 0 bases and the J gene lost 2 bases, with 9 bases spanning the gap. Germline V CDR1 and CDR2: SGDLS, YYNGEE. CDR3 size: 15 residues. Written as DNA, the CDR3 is TGTGCCAGCAGCGTAGCGTCTATTACCTACAATGAGCAGTTCTTC. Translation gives CASSVASITYNEQFF. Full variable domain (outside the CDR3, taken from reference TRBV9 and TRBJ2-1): DSGVTQTPKHLITATGQRVTLRCSPRSGDLSVYWYQQSLDQGLQFLIQYYNGEERAKGNILERFSAQQFPDLHSELNLSSLELGDSALYFCASSVASITYNEQFFGPGTRLTVL.

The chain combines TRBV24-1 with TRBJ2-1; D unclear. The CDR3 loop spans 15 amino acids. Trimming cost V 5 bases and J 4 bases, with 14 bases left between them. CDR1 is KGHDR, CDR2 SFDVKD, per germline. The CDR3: CATSGGSVSYNEQFF. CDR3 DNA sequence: TGTGCCACCAGTGGTGGCTCCGTTTCGTACAATGAGCAGTTCTTC.

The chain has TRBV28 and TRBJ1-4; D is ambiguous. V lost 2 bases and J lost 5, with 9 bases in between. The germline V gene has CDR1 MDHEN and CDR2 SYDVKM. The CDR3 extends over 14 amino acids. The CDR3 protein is CASSLPERNEKLFF. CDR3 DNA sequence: TGTGCCAGCAGTTTACCAGAACGAAATGAAAAACTGTTTTTT.

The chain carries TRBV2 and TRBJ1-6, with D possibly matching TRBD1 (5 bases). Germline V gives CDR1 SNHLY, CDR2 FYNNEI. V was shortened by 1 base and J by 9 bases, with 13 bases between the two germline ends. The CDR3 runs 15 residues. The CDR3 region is CASSEEGQEGSPLHF. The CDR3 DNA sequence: TGTGCCAGCAGTGAAGAGGGGCAGGAGGGTTCACCCCTCCACTTT.

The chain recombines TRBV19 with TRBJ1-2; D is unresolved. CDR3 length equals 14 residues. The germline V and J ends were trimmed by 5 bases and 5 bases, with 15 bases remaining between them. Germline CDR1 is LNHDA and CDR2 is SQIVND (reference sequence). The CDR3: CASSPRGSGYGYTF. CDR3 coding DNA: TGTGCCAGTAGTCCCCGAGGGTCGGGGTATGGCTACACCTTC.

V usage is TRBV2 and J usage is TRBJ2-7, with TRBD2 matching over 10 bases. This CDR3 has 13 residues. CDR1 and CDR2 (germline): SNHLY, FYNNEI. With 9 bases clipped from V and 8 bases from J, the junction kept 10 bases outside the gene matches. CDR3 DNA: TGTGCCAGTCGGACTAGCGGACTTACGAAGCAGTACTTC. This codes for CASRTSGLTKQYF. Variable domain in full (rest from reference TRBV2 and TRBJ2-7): EPEVTQTPSHQVTQMGQEVILRCVPISNHLYFYWYRQILGQKVEFLVSFYNNEISEKSEIFDDQFSVERPDGSNFTLKIRSTKLEDSAMYFCASRTSGLTKQYFGPGTRLTVT.

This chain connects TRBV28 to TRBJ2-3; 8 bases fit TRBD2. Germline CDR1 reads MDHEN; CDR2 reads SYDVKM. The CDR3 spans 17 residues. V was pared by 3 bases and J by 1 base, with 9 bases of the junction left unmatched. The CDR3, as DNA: TGTGCCAGCAGTTTTTCCCTAGCGGGTGGGGGCACAGATACGCAGTATTTT. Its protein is CASSFSLAGGGTDTQYF.

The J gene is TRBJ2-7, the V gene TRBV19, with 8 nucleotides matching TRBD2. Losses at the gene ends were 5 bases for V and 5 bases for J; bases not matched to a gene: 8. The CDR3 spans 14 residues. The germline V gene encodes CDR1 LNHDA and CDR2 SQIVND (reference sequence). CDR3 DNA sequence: TGTGCCAGTAGTTCCCGGGGGGGGGCTAACGAGCAGTACTTC. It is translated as CASSSRGGANEQYF.

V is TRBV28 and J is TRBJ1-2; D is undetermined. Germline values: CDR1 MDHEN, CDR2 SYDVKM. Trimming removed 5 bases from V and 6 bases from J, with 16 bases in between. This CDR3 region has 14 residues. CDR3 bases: TGTGCCAGCAGTCGAGCCGGGTCGACGGATGGCTACACCTTC. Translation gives CASSRAGSTDGYTF.

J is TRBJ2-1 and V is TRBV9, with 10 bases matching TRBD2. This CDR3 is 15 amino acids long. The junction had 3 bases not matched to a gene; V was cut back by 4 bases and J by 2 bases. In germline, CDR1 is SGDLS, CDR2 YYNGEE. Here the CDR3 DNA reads TGTGCCAGCAGCTTAGCGGGGGGACCCTACAATGAGCAGTTCTTC. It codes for CASSLAGGPYNEQFF.

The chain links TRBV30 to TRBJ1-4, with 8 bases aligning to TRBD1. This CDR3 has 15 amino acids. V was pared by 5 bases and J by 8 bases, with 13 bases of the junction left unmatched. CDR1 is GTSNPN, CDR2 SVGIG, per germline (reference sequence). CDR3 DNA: TGTGCCTGGGCTTCCCCCAGGGGGCTGAGGGAAAAACTGTTTTTT. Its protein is CAWASPRGLREKLFF.